This T cell receptor (beta chain) was found in a study of CD8 T cells in Susac syndrome. Random hexamers primed reverse transcription of about 0.45 to 1 ug RNA. Each CDR3 protein is one row after TCRdb ran MiXCR on the immunoSEQ multiplex PCR reads. Among 120,000 or so distinct CDR3 sequences listed, about 93% were seen once. Sequences were obtained from CD4+ T cells from PBMCs. The TCR sequence derives from a human donor in good health.

CDR3 nucleotide sequence: TGTGCCTGGAGTGTATCAATCCTATCTGGGGGAGGTTATGGCTACACCTTC. Translation gives CAWSVSILSGGGYGYTF. The J gene is TRBJ1-2, the V gene TRBV30; D possibly corresponds to TRBD1 (5 bases). Germline V lookup: CDR1 GTSNPN, CDR2 SVGIG (reference sequence). V was cut by 0 bases and J by 5 bases, with 22 bases left in between. This CDR3 comprises 17 residues.